The 3 T cell receptor beta chains below come from one sample, sequenced in a study of long-term antiretroviral therapy in people with HIV. Runs used v3.0 of the immunoSEQ assay and were done at survey level. Assay used: immunoSEQ multiplex PCR; TCRdb lists only in-frame clones, some missing. The data contain about 8,800 clones, over 70% of them singletons. Sequenced here: unsorted PBMCs, sampled 1.8 years before starting antiretroviral therapy. These receptors originate from a man aged 35-49 years with HIV.

A few counts support this clone. The chain recombines TRBV10-3 with TRBJ1-1, with D uncertain. Germline V gene data show CDR1 as ENHRY and CDR2 as SYGVKD. V lost 2 bases and J 11 bases, leaving 18 bases between the germline ends. CDR3 length: 14 amino acids. Written as DNA, the CDR3 is TGTGCCATCAGTGAGACCACAGCTAGTGATACGGCTTTCTTT. It translates to CAISETTASDTAFF.

The chain recombines TRBV11-2 with TRBJ1-2, with D perhaps TRBD1 (6 bases). CDR1 SGHAT and CDR2 FQNNGV come from the germline V gene. V lost 5 bases, J lost 5 bases, and 12 bases lay in between. This CDR3 is 13 amino acids long. Here the CDR3 reads CASSARGGYGYTF. The CDR3 DNA sequence: TGTGCCAGCAGCGCACGAGGGGGTTATGGCTACACCTTC.

The gene calls are TRBV28 and TRBJ1-1; 7 bases are a match to TRBD1. Trimming took 6 bases from V and 2 from J; bases not matched to a gene: 6. This CDR3 has 14 amino acids. CDR1 MDHEN and CDR2 SYDVKM come from the germline V gene. CDR3 sequence (DNA): TGTGCCAGCAGATCGGGACAGCTTAACACTGAAGCTTTCTTT. It specifies CASRSGQLNTEAFF.